These T cell receptor beta chains were read from a single sample in a study of cytomegalovirus exposure and HLA in healthy donors. Sequenced by immunoSEQ multiplex PCR; TCRdb stores in-frame clones only, minus some. The listing contains about 130,000 clones. The sample comprised PBMCs. The receptor source for this set is a man aged 18-30 years in good health and CMV-seronegative. CDR3s include the opening cysteine and the closing phenylalanine or tryptophan. A D gene is named only where the DNA matches it firmly.

v_gene	d_gene	j_gene	CDR3aa	CDR3nt
TRBV27	-	TRBJ1-5	CASSRQTNQPQHF	TGTGCCAGCAGCCGACAGACGAATCAGCCCCAGCATTTT
TRBV5-1	TRBD2	TRBJ2-3	CASSLAGDYTDTQYF	TGCGCCAGCAGCTTGGCCGGGGACTACACAGATACGCAGTATTTT
TRBV7-2	-	TRBJ1-5	CASTAGRDHNQPQHF	TGTGCCAGCACCGCCGGGAGAGACCACAATCAGCCCCAGCATTTT
TRBV19	-	TRBJ1-5	CASSSGRELRNQPQHF	TGTGCCAGTAGCTCGGGCAGGGAACTCCGTAATCAGCCCCAGCATTTT
TRBV28	TRBD1	TRBJ2-2	CASSSGQSTGELFF	TGTGCCAGCAGTTCGGGACAGTCGACCGGGGAGCTGTTTTTT
TRBV6-6	TRBD2	TRBJ2-7	CASSMTSGRGYEQYF	TGTGCCAGCAGTATGACTAGCGGGAGAGGCTACGAGCAGTACTTC
TRBV5-1	TRBD2	TRBJ2-1	CASSGGSGRVTYNEQFF	TGCGCCAGCAGCGGAGGAAGCGGGAGGGTTACCTACAATGAGCAGTTCTTC
TRBV5-1	TRBD2	TRBJ2-7	CASSWGLAGDSYEQYF	TGCGCCAGCAGCTGGGGCCTAGCGGGGGATTCCTACGAGCAGTACTTC
TRBV23-1	-	TRBJ1-1	CASSPRSLSPVNTEAFF	TGCGCCAGCAGTCCGCGGTCTCTTTCCCCGGTGAACACTGAAGCTTTCTTT
TRBV5-8	-	TRBJ1-2	CASSLEPSGEDHYGYTF	TGTGCCAGCAGCTTGGAGCCCTCAGGGGAAGACCACTATGGCTACACCTTC
TRBV23-1	TRBD1	TRBJ1-1	CASSLRGHGAFF	TGCGCCAGCAGTTTGAGGGGGCATGGGGCTTTCTTT
TRBV10-1	-	TRBJ1-2	CASGQGLGYGYTF	TGCGCCAGTGGCCAGGGGCTCGGCTATGGCTACACCTTC
TRBV12-5	-	TRBJ2-5	CASGPTGFETQYF	TGTGCTAGTGGTCCCACAGGGTTCGAGACCCAGTACTTC
TRBV6-5	-	TRBJ2-1	CASSAVGALRDEQFF	TGTGCCAGCAGTGCGGTGGGGGCCTTAAGGGATGAGCAGTTCTTC
TRBV29-1	TRBD1	TRBJ1-2	CSVSAGTGAYGYTF	TGCAGCGTCAGCGCCGGGACAGGGGCCTATGGCTACACCTTC
TRBV9	-	TRBJ2-6	CASSVGGAGANVLTF	TGTGCCAGCAGCGTAGGCGGGGCCGGGGCCAACGTCCTGACTTTC
TRBV27	TRBD2	TRBJ2-1	CASSLLLAEEQFF	TGTGCCAGCAGTTTATTACTAGCGGAAGAGCAGTTCTTC
TRBV14	-	TRBJ1-2	CASSQVVRANYGYTF	TGTGCCAGCAGCCAAGTTGTTCGAGCTAACTATGGCTACACCTTC
TRBV5-1	TRBD2	TRBJ2-2	CASSAPSGNTGELFF	TGCGCCAGCAGCGCCCCTAGCGGGAACACCGGGGAGCTGTTTTTT
TRBV6-1	-	TRBJ1-1	CASSDGQGMNTEAFF	TGTGCCAGCAGTGACGGGCAGGGGATGAACACTGAAGCTTTCTTT
TRBV30	TRBD1	TRBJ1-6	CAWSVQGFNSYNSPLHF	TGTGCCTGGAGTGTACAGGGGTTCAACTCCTATAATTCACCCCTCCACTTT
TRBV19	-	TRBJ2-7	CASSTRRGATYEQYF	TGTGCCAGTAGTACACGACGGGGTGCCACCTACGAGCAGTACTTC
TRBV7-9	-	TRBJ1-5	CASSPFQGIGNQPQHF	TGTGCCAGCAGCCCATTCCAGGGGATCGGCAATCAGCCCCAGCATTTT
TRBV10-1	-	TRBJ2-5	CASSEAPRGTQYF	TGCGCCAGCAGTGAGGCTCCCCGGGGGACCCAGTACTTC
TRBV30	TRBD1	TRBJ1-2	CAWTLSTGGNYGYTF	TGTGCCTGGACTCTATCGACAGGGGGGAACTATGGCTACACCTTC
TRBV30	-	TRBJ2-3	CAWTQGTPGGTDTQYF	TGTGCCTGGACCCAGGGGACACCCGGGGGCACAGATACGCAGTATTTT
TRBV7-2	TRBD2	TRBJ2-7	CASTGRAASAYEQYF	TGTGCCAGCACCGGGAGGGCGGCTAGCGCATACGAGCAGTACTTC
TRBV7-9	-	TRBJ2-4	CASSLGHREYKNIQYF	TGTGCCAGCAGCTTAGGGCACAGAGAGTACAAAAACATTCAGTACTTC
TRBV6-1	TRBD1	TRBJ2-7	CASTTGQGIYEQYF	TGTGCCAGCACCACGGGACAGGGAATCTACGAGCAGTACTTC
TRBV5-1	TRBD1	TRBJ2-7	CASSLGPERDRTYEQYF	TGCGCCAGCAGCTTGGGCCCGGAACGGGACAGAACCTACGAGCAGTACTTC
TRBV6-5	-	TRBJ2-1	CASSPPDGTHQFF	TGTGCCAGCAGCCCCCCTGACGGGACACACCAGTTCTTC
TRBV9	TRBD1	TRBJ1-2	CASSTQGNYGYTF	TGTGCCAGCAGTACACAGGGGAACTATGGCTACACCTTC
TRBV30	-	TRBJ1-2	CAWSYTGMYYGYTF	TGTGCCTGGAGTTACACCGGGATGTACTATGGCTACACCTTC
TRBV7-2	TRBD1	TRBJ1-1	CASTQGARDTEAFF	TGTGCCAGCACCCAGGGGGCGCGCGACACTGAAGCTTTCTTT
TRBV6-1	-	TRBJ1-1	CASRAITEAFF	TGTGCCAGCCGCGCCATCACTGAAGCTTTCTTT
TRBV27	TRBD2	TRBJ2-1	CASSSIAGDEQFF	TGTGCCAGCAGTTCGATAGCGGGAGATGAGCAGTTCTTC
TRBV7-2	TRBD1	TRBJ1-2	CASSARRGLGYGYTF	TGTGCCAGCAGCGCGCGAAGGGGGCTCGGCTATGGCTACACCTTC
TRBV5-1	-	TRBJ1-1	CASSLAGVSEAFF	TGCGCCAGCAGCTTGGCCGGGGTCAGTGAAGCTTTCTTT
TRBV2	-	TRBJ1-1	CANAIKGDTEAFF	TGTGCCAACGCTATCAAAGGAGACACTGAAGCTTTCTTT
TRBV6-5	TRBD1	TRBJ1-1	CASSYGGQRGAFF	TGTGCCAGCAGTTACGGGGGACAGCGAGGGGCTTTCTTT
TRBV28	TRBD2	TRBJ2-7	CASRLGGAGTSYEQYF	TGTGCCAGCAGACTCGGGGGGGCCGGGACGAGCTACGAGCAGTACTTC
TRBV6-1	TRBD2	TRBJ2-7	CASTLAGVYEQYF	TGTGCCAGTACCCTAGCGGGGGTCTACGAGCAGTACTTC
TRBV28	TRBD1	TRBJ1-5	CASSRDWDSSNQPQHF	TGTGCCAGCAGCCGGGACTGGGACAGTAGCAATCAGCCCCAGCATTTT
TRBV5-4	-	TRBJ2-7	CASSAKGFEQYF	TGTGCCAGCAGCGCGAAGGGGTTTGAGCAGTACTTC
TRBV29-1	TRBD1	TRBJ1-1	CSHSPTGLNTEAFF	TGCAGCCACTCCCCGACAGGGCTGAACACTGAAGCTTTCTTT
TRBV19	-	TRBJ1-5	CASNKPRSSNQPQHF	TGTGCCAGTAACAAACCCCGGAGTAGCAATCAGCCCCAGCATTTT
TRBV6-5	-	TRBJ1-2	CASSGTPAYGYTF	TGTGCCAGCAGCGGGACACCGGCATATGGCTACACCTTC
TRBV9	-	TRBJ1-2	CASSVVGASNGYTF	TGTGCCAGCAGCGTAGTGGGGGCGTCAAATGGCTACACCTTC
TRBV9	-	TRBJ2-5	CASSVGVVGSAQETQYF	TGTGCCAGCAGCGTAGGGGTTGTTGGTAGCGCTCAAGAGACCCAGTACTTC
TRBV10-2	-	TRBJ1-5	CAILGYLGLTRCWRAQHF	TGCGCCATCCTAGGTTACCTTGGCCTCACCCGATGCTGGAGAGCCCAGCATTTT
TRBV5-1	-	TRBJ2-7	CASSPWAEDEQYF	TGCGCCAGCAGCCCGTGGGCTGAAGACGAGCAGTACTTC
TRBV6-4	TRBD1	TRBJ1-1	CASSGTGDTEAFF	TGTGCCAGCAGTGGTACAGGGGACACTGAAGCTTTCTTT
TRBV2	-	TRBJ1-4	CASKTGGFSEKLFF	TGTGCCAGCAAGACCGGGGGGTTTTCTGAAAAACTGTTTTTT
TRBV12-2	-	TRBJ1-5	CASRLVVRQGNQPQHF	TGTGCAAGTCGCTTAGTTGTACGGCAGGGCAATCAGCCCCAGCATTTT
TRBV11-2	-	TRBJ1-6	CASSPRGQSSYNSPLHF	TGTGCCAGCAGCCCTAGAGGTCAAAGCTCCTATAATTCACCCCTCCACTTT
TRBV28	-	TRBJ1-4	CASSLGSISGEKLFF	TGTGCCAGCAGTTTAGGCAGCATCTCAGGTGAAAAACTGTTTTTT
TRBV19	TRBD2	TRBJ2-5	CASSIRLAGRETQYF	TGTGCCAGTAGTATTAGACTAGCGGGCAGAGAGACCCAGTACTTC
TRBV2	TRBD1	TRBJ2-7	CASIIRQGTYEQYF	TGTGCCAGCATCATTCGACAGGGGACCTACGAGCAGTACTTC
TRBV5-6	TRBD1	TRBJ1-5	CASSWTGGEDQPQHF	TGTGCCAGCAGCTGGACAGGGGGCGAAGATCAGCCCCAGCATTTT
TRBV7-2	-	TRBJ1-2	CASSYKGGFNYGYTF	TGTGCCAGCAGCTATAAAGGCGGATTTAACTATGGCTACACCTTC